The rows below give T cell receptor beta chains drawn from one sample of a study of T cell changes during pregnancy in multiple sclerosis. Profiling relied on immunoSEQ multiplex PCR, and the TCRdb table lists in-frame clones only, not all of them. The table records under 30,000 clones, 70% to 90% of them present only once. The specimen was CD8+ T cells from peripheral blood mononuclear cells, collected in the second trimester of pregnancy. Source of these receptors: a female donor with multiple sclerosis, enrolled in a pregnancy study. Both conserved end residues are part of each CDR3. The order of the fields is D gene, clone size, V gene, J gene, CDR3 DNA, CDR3 protein. A D gene is named only where the DNA matches it firmly. A clone size is listed for some rows: how often the clone was seen (once, few, many), or a class if it is expanded.

d_call: NA; clone_size: NA; v_call: TRBV30; j_call: TRBJ1-1; cdr3_nt: TGTGCCTGGATGGACGCGGGAGAGGAGAACACTGAAGCTTTCTTT; cdr3_aa: CAWMDAGEENTEAFF
d_call: NA; clone_size: NA; v_call: TRBV7-9; j_call: TRBJ1-1; cdr3_nt: TGTGCCAGCAGCACGCAGAGACAGACCATGAACACTGAAGCTTTCTTT; cdr3_aa: CASSTQRQTMNTEAFF
d_call: NA; clone_size: NA; v_call: TRBV5-5; j_call: TRBJ2-7; cdr3_nt: TGTGCCAGCAGCTTGGAGCTGAACTACGAGCAGTACTTC; cdr3_aa: CASSLELNYEQYF
d_call: NA; clone_size: once; v_call: TRBV27; j_call: TRBJ2-7; cdr3_nt: TGTGCCACCTCTCTAGGAACCCCCCACGAGCAGTACTTC; cdr3_aa: CATSLGTPHEQYF
d_call: TRBD2; clone_size: NA; v_call: TRBV25-1; j_call: TRBJ2-1; cdr3_nt: TGTGCCAGCAGTGAAAGCTTGCGGGGGGCATCCAATGAGCAGTTCTTC; cdr3_aa: CASSESLRGASNEQFF
d_call: NA; clone_size: NA; v_call: TRBV2; j_call: TRBJ2-1; cdr3_nt: TGTGCCAGCAGGTCAGGCGGGTCCTACAATGAGCAGTTCTTC; cdr3_aa: CASRSGGSYNEQFF
d_call: TRBD1; clone_size: NA; v_call: TRBV15; j_call: TRBJ1-2; cdr3_nt: TGTGCCACCAGCAGCCTGGAGGGGGCCAGCTATGGCTACACCTTC; cdr3_aa: CATSSLEGASYGYTF
d_call: NA; clone_size: NA; v_call: TRBV6-5; j_call: TRBJ2-3; cdr3_nt: TGTGCCAGCAGTCACCCGGGAGATACGCAGTATTTT; cdr3_aa: CASSHPGDTQYF
d_call: TRBD2; clone_size: NA; v_call: TRBV5-4; j_call: TRBJ2-7; cdr3_nt: TGTGCCAGCAGACCTATAGCGGGGGGGCCCGACAACGAGCAGTACTTC; cdr3_aa: CASRPIAGGPDNEQYF
d_call: TRBD1; clone_size: NA; v_call: TRBV6-4; j_call: TRBJ1-2; cdr3_nt: TGTGCCAGCAGTGGTCGGACAGGGGGCGGCTACACCTTC; cdr3_aa: CASSGRTGGGYTF
d_call: TRBD1; clone_size: NA; v_call: TRBV10-3; j_call: TRBJ1-2; cdr3_nt: TGTGCCATCAGTGACGGTTTGGGACAGCTGGGGCACTATGGCTACACCTTC; cdr3_aa: CAISDGLGQLGHYGYTF
d_call: NA; clone_size: NA; v_call: TRBV29-1; j_call: TRBJ2-7; cdr3_nt: TGCAGCGTTGTTTATGTCGAGCAGTACTTC; cdr3_aa: CSVVYVEQYF
d_call: TRBD1; clone_size: NA; v_call: TRBV7-3; j_call: TRBJ1-1; cdr3_nt: TGTGCCAGCAGCTGGACAGGGGGCATCACTGAAGCTTTCTTT; cdr3_aa: CASSWTGGITEAFF
d_call: NA; clone_size: NA; v_call: TRBV7-3; j_call: TRBJ2-1; cdr3_nt: TGTGCCAGCAGCCTAAGCCCAGGGGAAGAGGAGCAGTTCTTC; cdr3_aa: CASSLSPGEEEQFF
d_call: TRBD2; clone_size: NA; v_call: TRBV19; j_call: TRBJ2-7; cdr3_nt: TGTGCCAGTAGTCCCCGGACTAGAACTTACGAGCAGTACTTC; cdr3_aa: CASSPRTRTYEQYF
d_call: TRBD1; clone_size: few; v_call: TRBV5-1; j_call: TRBJ2-7; cdr3_nt: TGCGCCAGCAGCTATGACAGGGCCTACGAGCAGTACTTC; cdr3_aa: CASSYDRAYEQYF
d_call: TRBD1; clone_size: NA; v_call: TRBV9; j_call: TRBJ2-7; cdr3_nt: TGTGCCAGCAGCGGAAGGACAGGCGAGCAGTACTTC; cdr3_aa: CASSGRTGEQYF
d_call: TRBD2; clone_size: once; v_call: TRBV5-1; j_call: TRBJ2-7; cdr3_nt: TGCGCCAGCAGCTTGGGATTCGGACTAGCGGACTACGAGCAGTACTTC; cdr3_aa: CASSLGFGLADYEQYF
d_call: TRBD2; clone_size: once; v_call: TRBV11-3; j_call: TRBJ2-1; cdr3_nt: TGTGCCAGCAGCGTTAGCGGGATGGATGAGCAGTTCTTC; cdr3_aa: CASSVSGMDEQFF
d_call: NA; clone_size: NA; v_call: TRBV27; j_call: TRBJ1-1; cdr3_nt: TGTGCCAGCAGACAAACAGGAACACCGGAGGCTTTCTTT; cdr3_aa: CASRQTGTPEAFF
d_call: TRBD1; clone_size: NA; v_call: TRBV9; j_call: TRBJ2-7; cdr3_nt: TGTGCCAGCAACCGGGGGGACAGGGCCTACGAGCAGTACTTC; cdr3_aa: CASNRGDRAYEQYF
d_call: NA; clone_size: NA; v_call: TRBV6-1; j_call: TRBJ2-1; cdr3_nt: TGTGCCAGCATGCGGCAGCAGCACAATGAGCAGTTCTTC; cdr3_aa: CASMRQQHNEQFF
d_call: NA; clone_size: NA; v_call: TRBV28; j_call: TRBJ1-1; cdr3_nt: TGTGCCAGCAACCTGAGGGGGGGGGAAGCTTTCTTT; cdr3_aa: CASNLRGGEAFF
d_call: NA; clone_size: NA; v_call: TRBV7-3; j_call: TRBJ1-1; cdr3_nt: TGTGCCAGCAGCCCCCTCGGGGGGAACACTGAAGCTTTCTTT; cdr3_aa: CASSPLGGNTEAFF
d_call: NA; clone_size: NA; v_call: TRBV7-9; j_call: TRBJ1-2; cdr3_nt: TGTGCCAGCAGCCACTGGGGTGGGACAATTGTAGATGGCTACACCTTC; cdr3_aa: CASSHWGGTIVDGYTF
d_call: NA; clone_size: NA; v_call: TRBV9; j_call: TRBJ2-3; cdr3_nt: TGTGCCAGCAGCCCCCGGAGGGGGGGAGACACAGATACGCAGTATTTT; cdr3_aa: CASSPRRGGDTDTQYF
d_call: NA; clone_size: once; v_call: TRBV19; j_call: TRBJ2-3; cdr3_nt: TGTGCCAGTAGTATGGACGGGGCAGATACGCAGTATTTT; cdr3_aa: CASSMDGADTQYF
d_call: NA; clone_size: NA; v_call: TRBV10-3; j_call: TRBJ1-5; cdr3_nt: TGTGCCATCAGTGTTTCGGGGGGCGGCAATCAGCCCCAGCATTTT; cdr3_aa: CAISVSGGGNQPQHF
d_call: NA; clone_size: NA; v_call: TRBV7-2; j_call: TRBJ1-4; cdr3_nt: TGTGCCAGCAGCTCCACCAGGGAGGCTAATGAAAAACTGTTTTTT; cdr3_aa: CASSSTREANEKLFF